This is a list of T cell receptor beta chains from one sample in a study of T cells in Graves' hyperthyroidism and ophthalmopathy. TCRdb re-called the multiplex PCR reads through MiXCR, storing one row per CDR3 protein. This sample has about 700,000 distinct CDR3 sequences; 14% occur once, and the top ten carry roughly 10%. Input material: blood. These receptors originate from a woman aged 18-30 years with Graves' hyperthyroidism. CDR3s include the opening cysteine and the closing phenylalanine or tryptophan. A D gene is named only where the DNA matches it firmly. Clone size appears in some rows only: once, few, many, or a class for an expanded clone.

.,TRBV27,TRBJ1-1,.,TGTGCCAGCAGCCCCATGACGGAATACACTGAAGCTTTCTTT,CASSPMTEYTEAFF
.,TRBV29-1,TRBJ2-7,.,TGCAGCGTAGCCCTGACGGGAGCCTCCTACGAGCAGTACTTC,CSVALTGASYEQYF
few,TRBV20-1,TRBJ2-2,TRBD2,TGCAGTGCTAGCATCGGACTAGCGGGACTACTAGGCGGGGAGCTGTTTTTT,CSASIGLAGLLGGELFF
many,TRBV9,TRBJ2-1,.,TGTGCCAGCAGCGATACTAGCGACCCCCTCCCTAGGGGGAATGAGCAGTTCTTC,CASSDTSDPLPRGNEQFF
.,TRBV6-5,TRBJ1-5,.,TGTGCCAGCAGTTACTCGACAGGCAGTCAGCCCCAGCATTTT,CASSYSTGSQPQHF
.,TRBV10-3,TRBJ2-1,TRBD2,TGTGCCATCAGTGTAGGAGCGGGAGGGATAACTAGGAGCTCCTACAATGAGCAGTTCTTC,CAISVGAGGITRSSYNEQFF
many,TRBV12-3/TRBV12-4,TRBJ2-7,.,TGTGCCAGCAGTTTCACAGGTCCGTACTACGAGCAGTACTTC,CASSFTGPYYEQYF
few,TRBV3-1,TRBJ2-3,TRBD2,TGTGCCAGCAGCCAAGCGGGAGGGAGCGATACGCAGTATTTT,CASSQAGGSDTQYF
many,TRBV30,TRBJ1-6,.,TGTGCCTGGGGACGTGTTAATTCACCCCTCCACTTT,CAWGRVNSPLHF
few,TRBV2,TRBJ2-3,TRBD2,TGTGCCAGCAACACGGACCGGGACTACACCTCCCCCGATACGCAGTATTTT,CASNTDRDYTSPDTQYF
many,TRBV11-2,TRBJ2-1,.,TGTGCCAGCAGGGGGAGGACTCGGAATGAGCAGTTCTTC,CASRGRTRNEQFF
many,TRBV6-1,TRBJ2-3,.,TGTGCCAGCAGTGCGTTAGGTGGGCGCGCAACAGATACGCAGTATTTT,CASSALGGRATDTQYF
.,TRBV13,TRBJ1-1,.,TGTGCCAGCAGCTTAGCCTTGGTGGGCACTGAAGCTTTCTTT,CASSLALVGTEAFF
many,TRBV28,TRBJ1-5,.,TGTGCCAGCTTAACAGGAAGGCCGTATAGCAATCAGCCCCAGCATTTT,CASLTGRPYSNQPQHF
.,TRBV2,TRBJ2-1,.,TGTGCCAGCAGTGTGAGACAAACCAACAATGAGCAGTTCTTC,CASSVRQTNNEQFF
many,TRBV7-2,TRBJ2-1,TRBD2,TGTGCCAGCAGCTTAGCAATCGGAGCGGGAAATGTAAATGAGCAGTTCTTC,CASSLAIGAGNVNEQFF
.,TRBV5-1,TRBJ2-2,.,TGCGCCAGCAGCCGGGGACGGGGGTCAGCCTCCGGGGAGCTGTTTTTT,CASSRGRGSASGELFF
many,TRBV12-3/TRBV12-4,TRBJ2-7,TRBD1,TGTGCCAGCAGCCTTTCCGGGACAGGTACCTACGAGCAGTACTTC,CASSLSGTGTYEQYF
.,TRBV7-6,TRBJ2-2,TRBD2,TGTGCCAGCAGCGCGACTAGCGGGAGGGCGCTGGAGCTGTTTTTT,CASSATSGRALELFF
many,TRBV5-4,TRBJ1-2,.,TGTGCCAGCAGCCGAGGGGATGGCTACACCTTC,CASSRGDGYTF
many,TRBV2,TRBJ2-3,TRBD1,TGTGCCAGCAGAGGCTATTACAGGGGGCCAGATACGCAGTATTTT,CASRGYYRGPDTQYF
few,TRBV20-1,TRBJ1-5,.,TGCAGTGCTAGAGAGTCGGGCAGGGTATCACAGCCCCAGCATTTT,CSARESGRVSQPQHF
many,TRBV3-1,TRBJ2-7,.,TGTGCCAGCAGCCCCTGGCGAGGGCTCTACTACGAGCAGTACTTC,CASSPWRGLYYEQYF
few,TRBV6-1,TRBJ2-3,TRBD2,TGTGCCAGCAGTGCGGGACTAGCGACAGATACGCAGTATTTT,CASSAGLATDTQYF
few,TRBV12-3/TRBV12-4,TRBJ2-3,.,TGTGCCAGCAGTTTAGTTGGGGCAGGCACAGATACGCAGTATTTT,CASSLVGAGTDTQYF
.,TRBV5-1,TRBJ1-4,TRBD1,TGCGCCAGCGCAACAGGGGGCGGTAATGAAAAACTGTTTTTT,CASATGGGNEKLFF
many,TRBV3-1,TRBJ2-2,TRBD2,TGTGCCAGCAGCCGAGTGACTAGCGGGATGTTCACCGGGGAGCTGTTTTTT,CASSRVTSGMFTGELFF
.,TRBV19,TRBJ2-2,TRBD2,TGTGCCAGCGGTGGGAGCGGGAGGGCCTACGGGGAGCTGTTTTTT,CASGGSGRAYGELFF
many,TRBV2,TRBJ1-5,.,TGTGCCAGTAATGTAGCGAATCAGCCCCAGCATTTT,CASNVANQPQHF
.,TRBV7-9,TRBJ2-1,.,TGTGCCAGCAGCGTGACGGAGGGCGCATCCTACAATGAGCAGTTCTTC,CASSVTEGASYNEQFF
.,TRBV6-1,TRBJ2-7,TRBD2,TGTGCCTGCGAAACCGGGACTAGCGGCTCCTACGAGCAGTACTTC,CACETGTSGSYEQYF
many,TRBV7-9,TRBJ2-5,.,TGTGCCAGCAGCTTATGGGTCCAAGAGACCCAGTACTTC,CASSLWVQETQYF
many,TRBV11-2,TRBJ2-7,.,TGTGCCAGCAGCTTAGGCAGATTTCCGTACGAGCAGTACTTC,CASSLGRFPYEQYF
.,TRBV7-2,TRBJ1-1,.,TGTGCCAGCAGCCCTTGGATCGACACTGAAGCTTTCTTT,CASSPWIDTEAFF
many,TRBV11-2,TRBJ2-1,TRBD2,TGTGCCAGCAGCCCAACTAGCGGGAGGGAATACAATGAGCAGTTCTTC,CASSPTSGREYNEQFF
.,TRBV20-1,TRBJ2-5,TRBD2,TGCGGGTCTAGCGGGCGGCAAGAGACCCAGTACTTC,CGSSGRQETQYF